These T cell receptor beta chains were read from a single sample in a study of graft-versus-host responses after intestinal transplantation. These receptors are not linked to any known antigen. The method was immunoSEQ multiplex PCR; TCRdb's version includes in-frame clones alone and lacks a portion of them. This sample carries 40,000 to 55,000 clones, approximately 84% of them seen once, and the ten largest clones take over 0.45%. The specimen was unstimulated CD4+ T cells sorted from spleen or lymph node cells, collected before transplant. The receptor set was obtained from a human donor who was the organ donor for an intestinal transplant. Each CDR3 is given with its conserved first and last residue. D genes are given only for firm matches. Size is stated for part of the rows, as once, few or many counts, or as a class when the clone is expanded.

abundance | d_gene | j_gene | v_gene | CDR3nt | CDR3aa
- | - | TRBJ1-3 | TRBV19 | TGTGCCAGTAGTCCCCGGTATCAGCTTAACTCTGGAAACACCATATATTTT | CASSPRYQLNSGNTIYF
- | - | TRBJ1-4 | TRBV19 | TGTCCATTGGGGTTCGGCAGGGAGGGAAGGAATGAAAAACTGTTTTTT | CPLGFGREGRNEKLFF
once | TRBD2 | TRBJ2-7 | TRBV28 | TGTGCCAGCAGCCTCCCGTCGGGGGGGGGCGAGCAGTACTTC | CASSLPSGGGEQYF
- | TRBD1 | TRBJ1-5 | TRBV9 | TGTGCCAGCAGCCCGACAGGGGGCAATCAGCCCCAGCATTTT | CASSPTGGNQPQHF
- | - | TRBJ1-1 | TRBV25-1 | TGTGCCAGCGTGGCGGCAGCAGAAGGGAACACTGAAGCTTTCTTT | CASVAAAEGNTEAFF
- | - | TRBJ2-4 | TRBV25-1 | TGTGCCAGCAGTGGGACAGCCAAAAACATTCAGTACTTC | CASSGTAKNIQYF
- | - | TRBJ2-7 | TRBV5-1 | TGCGCCAGCAGCTTGTCGCTAGCGTCCTACGAGCAGTACTTC | CASSLSLASYEQYF
- | - | TRBJ1-1 | TRBV5-4 | TGTGCCAGCAGCTTGGCAGGGAACACTGAAGCTTTCTTT | CASSLAGNTEAFF
- | - | TRBJ1-6 | TRBV6-5 | TGTGCCAGCAGTTTTAGACAGGTTAATTCACCCCTCCACTTT | CASSFRQVNSPLHF
few | - | TRBJ1-4 | TRBV27 | TGTGCCAGCAGAGCCACAACCCGAGGGATACGCCGGCGGGAGGACGAAAAACTGTTTTTT | CASRATTRGIRRREDEKLFF
- | TRBD1 | TRBJ1-1 | TRBV7-9 | TGTGCCAGCAGCTTAATTGGGGACAGTGAAGCTTTCTTT | CASSLIGDSEAFF
- | - | TRBJ2-5 | TRBV5-1 | TGCGCCAGCAGCCTGGGCAGGGGAAACGTGGAGACCCAGTACTTC | CASSLGRGNVETQYF
- | - | TRBJ2-2 | TRBV5-6 | TGTGCCAGCAGCTTGGTTCGGGAGCTTGGGACCGGGGAGCTGTTTTTT | CASSLVRELGTGELFF
- | TRBD2 | TRBJ2-3 | TRBV5-6 | TGTGCCAGCGGCCTGTCGGGAGGAGGAACGCAGTATTTT | CASGLSGGGTQYF
- | - | TRBJ2-5 | TRBV6-9 | TGTGCCAGCAGTTACGGGCAGGGGTTTATTGAGACCCAGTACTTC | CASSYGQGFIETQYF
- | - | TRBJ1-1 | TRBV21-1 | TGTGCCAGCAGCAAAGTCGAGGGTATGACCACTGAAGCTTTCTTT | CASSKVEGMTTEAFF
- | TRBD2 | TRBJ2-3 | TRBV19 | TGTGCCAGTCTAGCGGGGGGGCACACAGATACGCAGTATTTT | CASLAGGHTDTQYF
once | - | TRBJ1-1 | TRBV6-9 | TGTGCCAGCAGTATCCCGGATGGGCCTAATAAGAACACTGAAGCTTTCTTT | CASSIPDGPNKNTEAFF
- | - | TRBJ2-2 | TRBV2 | TGTGCCAGCAGTGTAGCGGCGAACACCGGGGAGCTGTTTTTT | CASSVAANTGELFF
- | - | TRBJ1-2 | TRBV28 | TGTGCCAGCAGTCTGCCAGGGGTTTTCAACTATGGCTACACCTTC | CASSLPGVFNYGYTF
- | TRBD1 | TRBJ1-2 | TRBV6-6 | TGTGCCAGCAGCCGGGACAGGGGCTATGGCTACACCTTC | CASSRDRGYGYTF
few | - | TRBJ1-6 | TRBV6-5 | TGTGCCAGCAGTTACGATGGCTCCTATAATTCACCCCTCCACTTT | CASSYDGSYNSPLHF
once | - | TRBJ2-3 | TRBV18 | TGTGCCAGCTCACCTCCACAGGGCACAGATACGCAGTATTTT | CASSPPQGTDTQYF
- | TRBD1 | TRBJ1-2 | TRBV6-1 | TGTGCCAGCAGTGAAAACCCGGGACAGGGCTATGGCTACACCTTC | CASSENPGQGYGYTF
- | TRBD1 | TRBJ1-4 | TRBV29-1 | TGCAGCGTTAGGTTGCCGGGACAGGCTTATGAAAAACTGTTTTTT | CSVRLPGQAYEKLFF
- | TRBD2 | TRBJ2-7 | TRBV19 | TGTGCCAGTAGTATAGCTCGAAGACTAGCGGGGTCGAACGAGCAGTACTTC | CASSIARRLAGSNEQYF
- | TRBD1 | TRBJ1-6 | TRBV10-1 | TGCGCCAGCAGTGAAGACAGGGGCGACTCACCCCTCCACTTT | CASSEDRGDSPLHF
- | TRBD2 | TRBJ2-5 | TRBV9 | TGTGCCAGCAGCGTAGCCGCGGGAGGAGGGGAGACCCAGTACTTC | CASSVAAGGGETQYF
- | TRBD2 | TRBJ2-5 | TRBV27 | TGTGCCAGCAGTTCCCCGGGACGGACGGGGGGTTCGGAGACCCAGTACTTC | CASSSPGRTGGSETQYF
- | - | TRBJ2-1 | TRBV30 | TGTGCCTGGATGAGCGGACTTAACAATGAGCAGTTCTTC | CAWMSGLNNEQFF
once | TRBD2 | TRBJ2-2 | TRBV7-2 | TGTGCCAGCAGCAAAACGTGGGGCGGGGGCGGGGAGCTGTTTTTT | CASSKTWGGGGELFF
- | - | TRBJ1-2 | TRBV7-9 | TGTGCCAGCAGCCGGGGGACGGCACCCGGGGACTATGGCTACACCTTC | CASSRGTAPGDYGYTF
- | - | TRBJ2-7 | TRBV30 | TGTGCCTGGAGAGAGTCTAGCTACGAGCAGTACTTC | CAWRESSYEQYF
- | TRBD1 | TRBJ1-6 | TRBV6-6 | TGTGCCAGCAGAGACCGGGACAGGGGAAATTCACCCCTCCACTTT | CASRDRDRGNSPLHF
- | - | TRBJ2-2 | TRBV27 | TGTGCCAGCAAATTCAGGATCGGGGTAACCGGGGAGCTGTTTTTT | CASKFRIGVTGELFF
- | TRBD2 | TRBJ2-1 | TRBV10-3 | TGTGCCATCAGTGGAGCGGGGGGGCAACGGAATGAGCAGTTCTTC | CAISGAGGQRNEQFF
- | TRBD1 | TRBJ2-3 | TRBV6-6 | TGTGCCAGCCCGACGACAGGGGAGGGCACAGATACGCAGTATTTT | CASPTTGEGTDTQYF
- | - | TRBJ2-5 | TRBV14 | TGTGCCAGCAGCCTCCAAGAGACCCAGTACTTC | CASSLQETQYF
- | TRBD1 | TRBJ1-3 | TRBV4-3 | TGCGCCAGCAGCCAGGACAGGGGGCTTCGAGGCACCATATATTTT | CASSQDRGLRGTIYF
- | TRBD2 | TRBJ2-1 | TRBV11-2 | TGTGCCAGCAGCTCCCTAGGCGGGAGCTCCTACAATGAGCAGTTCTTC | CASSSLGGSSYNEQFF
- | - | TRBJ1-6 | TRBV30 | TGTGCCTGGAGTTCTACTTCTTATAATTCACCCCTCCACTTT | CAWSSTSYNSPLHF
- | - | TRBJ2-6 | TRBV25-1 | TGTGCCAGCAGTGAATCAGGAGGATCTGGGGCCAACGTCCTGACTTTC | CASSESGGSGANVLTF
- | - | TRBJ1-1 | TRBV6-5 | TGTGCCAGCAGTTACTCGACGGGTAACACTGAAGCTTTCTTT | CASSYSTGNTEAFF